This T cell receptor (beta chain) was sequenced during a study of blood T cell repertoires in COVID-19. The germline gives CDR1 SGHRS, CDR2 YFSETQ. There are 15 residues in the CDR3. V trimming: 2 bases; J trimming: 4 bases; junction bases outside the gene matches: 5. Sequencing used immunoSEQ multiplex PCR; TCRdb keeps in-frame clones, though not all of them. The sample has about 300,000 clones; around 82% are singletons. This clone was seen ten or more times. The receptor was derived from a woman aged 50 to 60 with acute or convalescent COVID-19. The rearrangement uses TRBV5-1 and TRBJ2-2; 7 nucleotides agree with TRBD2. The material sequenced was peripheral blood. CDR3 DNA sequence: TGCGCCAGCAGCTTTTCAGCGGGACTCACCGGGGAGCTGTTTTTT. Translation: CASSFSAGLTGELFF.